A selection of T cell receptor beta chains follows, all from one sample in a study of blood T cell repertoires in COVID-19. Sequencing was performed with immunoSEQ multiplex PCR; in TCRdb, only in-frame clones are kept and a portion is missing. The sample has over 80,000 clones, around 74% seen once. The sequenced sample consisted of peripheral blood. The receptors originated from a woman aged 80 or over with active or convalescent COVID-19. Each CDR3 is given with its conserved first and last residue. Fields, in order: clone size, V gene, D gene, J gene, CDR3 protein, CDR3 DNA. A D gene is named only where the DNA matches it firmly. Only part of the rows carry a size: once, few, many, or a class if the clone is expanded.

abundance: -
v_gene: TRBV2
d_gene: -
j_gene: TRBJ2-1
CDR3aa: CASDSPPVVDNEQFF
CDR3nt: TGTGCCAGCGATTCCCCACCGGTGGTCGACAATGAGCAGTTCTTC

abundance: -
v_gene: TRBV27
d_gene: TRBD2
j_gene: TRBJ2-2
CDR3aa: CASRDSGSLRELFF
CDR3nt: TGTGCCAGCAGGGATAGCGGGAGCTTGAGGGAGCTGTTTTTT

abundance: -
v_gene: TRBV6-6
d_gene: -
j_gene: TRBJ2-3
CDR3aa: CASSHIGEEDTQYF
CDR3nt: TGTGCCAGCAGTCACATAGGGGAGGAAGATACGCAGTATTTT

abundance: -
v_gene: TRBV21-1
d_gene: -
j_gene: TRBJ2-5
CDR3aa: CASSKVLMWGRGTSGRAGETQYF
CDR3nt: -

abundance: few
v_gene: TRBV28
d_gene: TRBD1
j_gene: TRBJ1-2
CDR3aa: CASSWDRGQISGYTF
CDR3nt: TGTGCCAGCAGTTGGGACAGGGGGCAAATTTCTGGCTACACCTTC

abundance: -
v_gene: TRBV5-4
d_gene: TRBD1
j_gene: TRBJ1-1
CDR3aa: CASRLPGQVNTEAFF
CDR3nt: TGTGCCAGCAGGCTTCCGGGACAGGTGAACACTGAAGCTTTCTTT

abundance: -
v_gene: TRBV7-3
d_gene: TRBD2
j_gene: TRBJ2-1
CDR3aa: CASSLTPPTTSGTYNEQFF
CDR3nt: TGTGCCAGCAGCTTAACCCCGCCCACGACTAGCGGAACCTACAATGAGCAGTTCTTC

abundance: -
v_gene: TRBV5-6
d_gene: -
j_gene: TRBJ2-5
CDR3aa: CASSFRGRAIETQYF
CDR3nt: TGTGCCAGCAGCTTTAGGGGTAGGGCGATAGAGACCCAGTACTTC

abundance: -
v_gene: TRBV5-1
d_gene: TRBD2
j_gene: TRBJ2-2
CDR3aa: CASSWGPGLAGEEGELFF
CDR3nt: TGTGCCAGCAGCTGGGGTCCGGGACTAGCGGGAGAAGAAGGGGAGCTGTTTTTT

abundance: -
v_gene: TRBV9
d_gene: -
j_gene: TRBJ2-5
CDR3aa: CASSVASFSGQETQYF
CDR3nt: TGTGCCAGCAGCGTAGCATCCTTTAGCGGACAAGAGACCCAGTACTTC

abundance: -
v_gene: TRBV2
d_gene: -
j_gene: TRBJ1-1
CDR3aa: CASLSRGGVTEAFF
CDR3nt: TGTGCCAGCCTTTCACGGGGGGGAGTGACTGAAGCTTTCTTT

abundance: -
v_gene: TRBV7-6
d_gene: TRBD2
j_gene: TRBJ2-7
CDR3aa: CASSPLADSYEQYF
CDR3nt: TGTGCCAGCAGCCCCCTAGCGGACTCCTACGAGCAGTACTTC

abundance: few
v_gene: TRBV12-3/TRBV12-4
d_gene: -
j_gene: TRBJ1-5
CDR3aa: CASTKDLDQPQHF
CDR3nt: TGTGCCAGCACGAAGGACTTGGATCAGCCCCAGCATTTT

abundance: -
v_gene: TRBV2
d_gene: -
j_gene: TRBJ1-5
CDR3aa: CASRTGISNQPQHF
CDR3nt: TGTGCCAGCAGGACGGGAATTAGCAATCAGCCCCAGCATTTT

abundance: -
v_gene: TRBV28
d_gene: TRBD2
j_gene: TRBJ2-7
CDR3aa: CARSRGGAANSYEQYF
CDR3nt: TGTGCCCGCAGCCGGGGGGGGGCCGCTAACTCCTACGAGCAGTACTTC

abundance: -
v_gene: TRBV7-2
d_gene: -
j_gene: TRBJ1-1
CDR3aa: CASSLAPGGAITEAFF
CDR3nt: TGTGCCAGCAGCTTAGCGCCTGGAGGGGCGATCACTGAAGCTTTCTTT

abundance: -
v_gene: TRBV18
d_gene: -
j_gene: TRBJ1-3
CDR3aa: CASSPSRGLQPGNTIYF
CDR3nt: TGTGCCAGCTCTCCGTCAAGGGGACTGCAACCTGGAAACACCATATATTTT